This T cell receptor (beta chain) derives from a study of blood T cell repertoires in COVID-19. At the level of the study: Donors in the United States, Italy and Spain gave samples during acute or convalescent COVID-19. Nucleic acid was either cDNA or gDNA, and it came from T cells, B-cell-depleted T cells, or PBMCs.

Under the authors' procedure: Amplifying reference gene primers gave estimates of nucleated cell counts. Some clones are missing from TCRdb's copy, which holds only in-frame ones; the method was immunoSEQ multiplex PCR. D and trimming come from the DNA, and the V and J calls and clone size come from that table. The data hold around 81,000 clones, with around 80% observed a single time. The source material was peripheral blood. This clonotype was obtained from a human donor in a cohort sampled during active COVID-19.

The CDR3 coding sequence is TGCGCCACCCGCCCCCAGGGTTCCTACAATGAGCAGTTCTTC. It encodes CATRPQGSYNEQFF. V gene TRBV5-1 combines with J gene TRBJ2-1; D possibly corresponds to TRBD1 (5 bases). The V and J ends lost 9 bases and 1 base respectively, with 14 bases between them. Germline assignment: CDR1 SGHRS and CDR2 YFSETQ. This CDR3 has 14 amino acids.